The 24 T cell receptor beta chains listed next were all sequenced from one sample in a study of cytomegalovirus exposure and HLA in healthy donors. Vbeta (60) and Jbeta (13) primers were used in the PCR. Libraries were prepared by immunoSEQ multiplex PCR; TCRdb keeps only in-frame clonotypes and omits some of them. The repertoire holds about 120,000 clones, with around 70% as singletons. Sequencing was performed on PBMCs. These receptors all come from a woman between 18 and 29 years old in good health and CMV-seronegative.

The chain is built from TRBV9 and TRBJ1-2; no definite D call. CDR1 and CDR2 from the germline V gene are SGDLS and YYNGEE. CDR3 length: 14 residues. Trimming took off 4 bases at V and 6 bases at J, with 16 bases between the two ends. CDR3: CASSPPSSRDGYTF. The CDR3 DNA follows: TGTGCCAGCAGCCCACCTTCCAGCCGGGATGGCTACACCTTC.

This clone occurred once. The chain links TRBV5-1 to TRBJ1-1, with 7 bases identical to TRBD1. The germline V gene has CDR1 SGHRS and CDR2 YFSETQ. The CDR3 extends over 15 amino acids. V was pared by 1 base and J by 5 bases, with 8 bases of the junction left unmatched. The CDR3 nucleotides read TGCGCCAGCAGCTTGACCGCAGGGGGGTATACTGAAGCTTTCTTT. Translating it yields CASSLTAGGYTEAFF.

V and J are TRBV30 and TRBJ1-6; no reliable D call. The germline V gene has CDR1 GTSNPN and CDR2 SVGIG (reference sequence). The CDR3 has 16 residues. Trimming cost V 5 bases and J 7 bases, with 21 bases left between them. As DNA, the CDR3 is TGTGCCTGGGGGCCGAAGGGAGTAGGGATGAATTCACCCCTCCACTTT. Its protein is CAWGPKGVGMNSPLHF.

CDR3 protein: CASSLPGNNGYTF. CDR3 DNA sequence: TGTGCCAGCAGTTTGCCAGGGAACAATGGCTACACCTTC. This chain connects TRBV28 to TRBJ1-2; the D gene is possibly TRBD1 (5 bases). The germline CDR1 and CDR2 sequences are MDHEN and SYDVKM. Trimming cost V 3 bases and J 6 bases, with 11 bases left between them. The CDR3 spans 13 residues.

This clone was observed a few times. The chain has TRBV10-2 and TRBJ1-6, with 8 nucleotides matching TRBD1. Germline V gives CDR1 WSHSY, CDR2 SAAADI. Losses at the gene ends were 1 base for V and 7 bases for J; bases not matched to a gene: 3. This CDR3 has 15 residues. The CDR3: CASSEFRDRNSPLHF. The CDR3 DNA reads as TGCGCCAGCAGTGAGTTCCGGGACAGGAATTCACCCCTCCACTTT.

With respect to this clone: Other nucleotide sequences from this sample produce the same CDR3. V and J are TRBV5-1 and TRBJ1-6; D gene ambiguous. The CDR3 is 12 amino acids. The germline gives CDR1 SGHRS, CDR2 YFSETQ. The ends were cut back, 3 bases at V and 6 bases at J, with 4 bases in the middle. The CDR3, as DNA: TGCGCCAGCAGCTCAGTTAATTCACCCCTCCACTTT. Residues: CASSSVNSPLHF. The full variable domain, completed using reference TRBV5-1 and TRBJ1-6, is KAGVTQTPRYLIKTRGQQVTLSCSPISGHRSVSWYQQTPGQGLQFLFEYFSETQRNKGNFPGRFSGRQFSNSRSEMNVSTLELGDSALYLCASSSVNSPLHFGNGTRLTVT.

Regarding this clone: At the DNA level, this CDR3 is encoded by other sequences in the same sample as well. The chain combines TRBV27 with TRBJ1-1; no clear D gene. The CDR3 is 13 residues long. Germline CDR1 reads MNHEY; CDR2 reads SMNVEV (reference sequence). V lost 4 bases and J 8 bases, leaving 14 bases between the germline ends. The CDR3 region is CASSSSLGREAFF. The CDR3 bases are TGTGCCAGCAGTTCCTCGCTCGGGAGAGAAGCTTTCTTT.

The genes are TRBV11-2 and TRBJ2-7; 10 bases line up with TRBD1. The CDR3 has 17 residues. Germline lookup yields CDR1 SGHAT and CDR2 FQNNGV. Germline trimming cut 4 bases from V and 4 bases from J; bases unmatched to any gene: 13. The CDR3 coding sequence is TGTGCCAGCAGCTCGACCCCCCGGCCGGGACAGGGGTACGAGCAGTACTTC. It encodes CASSSTPRPGQGYEQYF.

A few counts support this clone. This sequence joins TRBV4-1 and TRBJ2-1; TRBD1 aligns across 8 bases. V shed 4 bases, J shed 9 bases, and the junction held 5 bases outside the gene matches. The CDR3 is made up of 13 amino acids. The germline CDR1 and CDR2 sequences are MGHRA and YSYEKL. The CDR3 DNA sequence: TGCGCCAGCAGCCTAGGACAGGGTGGTGAGCAGTTCTTC. As protein: CASSLGQGGEQFF.

V is TRBV6-1 and J is TRBJ2-7; the D is unclear. This CDR3 contains 11 residues. V lost 5 bases to trimming and J lost 4 bases, with 6 bases between them. Germline V gene lookup returns CDR1 MNHNS and CDR2 SASEGT. CDR3 nucleotide sequence: TGTGCCAGCAGTCACATATACGAGCAGTACTTC. Translating it yields CASSHIYEQYF.

In its sample, this clone was seen once. This specimen includes other DNA sequences encoding the same CDR3. The rearrangement uses TRBV7-9 and TRBJ1-5, with 7 bases that match TRBD1. The CDR3 runs 14 residues. The J segment lost 2 bases and the V segment lost 3 bases, leaving 1 base of the junction unmatched. The germline gives CDR1 SEHNR, CDR2 FQNEAQ (reference sequence). CDR3 in amino acids: CASSFGTGNQPQHF. The DNA of the CDR3 is TGTGCCAGCAGCTTCGGGACAGGCAATCAGCCCCAGCATTTT.

This chain connects TRBV5-1 to TRBJ2-7, with a tentative D call TRBD1 (7 bases). The CDR3 runs to 13 residues. Germline V gene lookup returns CDR1 SGHRS and CDR2 YFSETQ. Trimming left V 8 bases short and J 4 bases short, with 16 bases between. DNA of the CDR3: TGCGCCAGTCAGGAGGAGGGGGCATACGAGCAGTACTTC. It is translated as CASQEEGAYEQYF. Full variable domain (outside the CDR3, taken from reference TRBV5-1 and TRBJ2-7): KAGVTQTPRYLIKTRGQQVTLSCSPISGHRSVSWYQQTPGQGLQFLFEYFSETQRNKGNFPGRFSGRQFSNSRSEMNVSTLELGDSALYLCASQEEGAYEQYFGPGTRLTVT.

This clone was counted a few times. This chain joins TRBV28 and TRBJ2-1, with D perhaps TRBD2 (6 bases). Per germline, CDR1 MDHEN and CDR2 SYDVKM. Trimming left V 3 bases short and J 4 bases short, with 19 bases between. The length of the CDR3 is 17 residues. The CDR3 sequence: CASSFGRGAGLYNEQFF. The CDR3 bases are TGTGCCAGCAGTTTCGGAAGAGGGGCGGGGTTGTACAATGAGCAGTTCTTC.

The V gene is TRBV19, the J gene TRBJ1-5, with a possible D match to TRBD1 (5 bases). Germline V gives CDR1 LNHDA, CDR2 SQIVND (reference sequence). The CDR3 consists of 15 residues. V was shortened by 6 bases and J by 2 bases, with 14 bases between the two germline ends. CDR3: CASRGGEYRNQPQHF. The CDR3 DNA follows: TGTGCCAGTAGGGGAGGGGAGTATCGCAATCAGCCCCAGCATTTT.

The chain is built from TRBV19 and TRBJ1-6; TRBD1 aligns across 9 bases. With 4 bases clipped from V and 7 bases from J, the junction kept 8 bases outside the gene matches. CDR1 is LNHDA, CDR2 SQIVND, per germline (reference sequence). The CDR3 totals 16 residues. The CDR3 reads CASSTPGQGKNSPLHF. As DNA, the CDR3 is TGTGCCAGTAGTACCCCTGGACAGGGGAAGAATTCACCCCTCCACTTT.

J is TRBJ1-6 and V is TRBV28; 8 nucleotides agree with TRBD1. The CDR3 consists of 15 residues. V lost 6 bases, J lost 8 bases, and 9 bases stayed unmatched. Per the germline V gene, CDR1 is MDHEN and CDR2 is SYDVKM. The CDR3: CASSHGQGLDSPLHF. The DNA for the CDR3 is TGTGCCAGCAGCCATGGACAGGGCCTAGATTCACCCCTCCACTTT.

V gene TRBV11-2 combines with J gene TRBJ1-1, with 7 bases identical to TRBD1. The trim removed 4 bases at V and 0 bases at J, leaving 5 bases unmatched. The germline gives CDR1 SGHAT, CDR2 FQNNGV. This CDR3 is built from 15 residues. CDR3 bases: TGTGCCAGCAGCTCACCGACAGGGATGAACACTGAAGCTTTCTTT. It is translated as CASSSPTGMNTEAFF.

The count of this clone is one. The J gene is TRBJ2-1, the V gene TRBV15; possible D gene TRBD1, 6 bases. Germline CDR1 LNHNV, CDR2 YYDKDF (reference sequence). CDR3 length: 16 amino acids. The V gene lost 1 base and the J gene lost 4 bases, with 14 bases spanning the gap. CDR3 bases: TGTGCCACCAGCAGAGGGACAGTCAAAAAATACAATGAGCAGTTCTTC. Its protein product is CATSRGTVKKYNEQFF.

This CDR3 is CSANSGQGDGYTF. Written as DNA, the CDR3 is TGCAGCGCCAATTCGGGACAGGGGGACGGCTACACCTTC. J is TRBJ1-2 and V is TRBV29-1, with 11 bases lining up with TRBD1. This CDR3 has 13 amino acids. CDR1 and CDR2 (germline): SQVTM, ANQGSEA. Trimming removed 7 bases from V and 8 bases from J; junction bases left unmatched: 9.

The chain combines TRBV11-2 with TRBJ1-2; 11 positions match TRBD1. V lost 7 bases and J lost 4; bases outside the gene matches: 5. The CDR3 runs to 14 residues. Germline lookup yields CDR1 SGHAT and CDR2 FQNNGV. CDR3 DNA: TGTGCCAGCACCCGGACAGGGGGCGTCTATGGCTACACCTTC. Its translation is CASTRTGGVYGYTF. The full variable domain, in which reference TRBV11-2 and TRBJ1-2 provide the parts outside the CDR3, is EAGVAQSPRYKIIEKRQSVAFWCNPISGHATLYWYQQILGQGPKLLIQFQNNGVVDDSQLPKDRFSAERLKGVDSTLKIQPAKLEDSAVYLCASTRTGGVYGYTFGSGTRLTVV.

The rearrangement uses TRBV27 and TRBJ2-5; the D gene is possibly TRBD1 (6 bases). CDR1 and CDR2 from the germline V gene are MNHEY and SMNVEV (reference sequence). V lost 4 bases to trimming and J lost 4 bases, with 13 bases between them. The CDR3 is 14 amino acids. The CDR3 sequence: CASSSTGPTETQYF. The CDR3, as DNA: TGTGCCAGCAGTTCTACAGGGCCGACAGAGACCCAGTACTTC.

The rearrangement links TRBV7-9 to TRBJ1-2, with 8 bases fitting TRBD1. Germline trimming cut 7 bases from V and 1 base from J; bases unmatched to any gene: 5. CDR1 SEHNR and CDR2 FQNEAQ come from the germline V gene (reference sequence). The CDR3 length is 14 residues. The CDR3 loop is CASTSGGINYGYTF. The CDR3 DNA follows: TGTGCCAGCACCTCAGGGGGCATTAACTATGGCTACACCTTC.

The gene calls are TRBV4-1 and TRBJ1-2; 9 bases line up with TRBD1. The trim removed 0 bases at V and 5 bases at J, leaving 10 bases unmatched. CDR1 and CDR2 (germline): MGHRA, YSYEKL. This CDR3 comprises 17 residues. The CDR3 spells CASSQDGTGRGKYGYTF. Written as DNA, the CDR3 is TGCGCCAGCAGCCAAGATGGGACAGGGAGGGGAAAATATGGCTACACCTTC.

The count of this clone is one. This rearrangement joins TRBV7-6 to TRBJ1-1; TRBD1 is a possible D gene (6 bases). The CDR3 contains 14 residues. Germline-derived CDR1 and CDR2 are SGHVS and FNYEAQ. Trimming took off 3 bases at V and 2 bases at J, with 10 bases between the two ends. As DNA, the CDR3 is TGTGCCAGCAGCTTCATCAGGGGCAACACTGAAGCTTTCTTT. It specifies CASSFIRGNTEAFF.